Following are 24 T cell receptor beta chains from one sample sequenced in a study of T-cell memory formation after mild COVID-19. TCRdb itself ran the 5' RACE reads through MiXCR, one entry per CDR3 protein. The sample lists roughly 350,000 distinct CDR3 sequences; approximately 13% were seen once. The sequenced sample was PBMCs or a T cell subset sorted from them (not recorded which). All receptors derive from a man between 18 and 35 years old who had mild COVID-19 (a few samples of this study predate the infection). Cell type and time point are not known.

This clonotype has a handful of counts. V and J are TRBV6-2 or TRBV6-3 and TRBJ2-1; 12 positions agree with TRBD2. CDR1 is MNHEY and CDR2 is SVGEGT in the germline V gene. V was pared by 10 bases and J by 10 bases, with 8 bases of the junction left unmatched. The CDR3 length is 13 residues. CDR3 nucleotides: TGTGCCATCGCACTAGCGGGGGGCCAGGAGCAGTTCTTC. This translates into CAIALAGGQEQFF.

A few counts support this clonotype. The V call is TRBV18, the J call TRBJ2-1; 8 nucleotides align to TRBD2. V dropped 2 bases and J dropped 6; count of bases not matched to a gene: 3. This CDR3 has 14 amino acids. Germline-derived CDR1 and CDR2 are KGHSH and LQKENI. The CDR3 protein is CASSPGGGLNEQFF. The DNA for the CDR3 is TGTGCCAGCTCACCAGGCGGGGGGCTCAATGAGCAGTTCTTC.

This clonotype was counted only a few times. The gene calls are TRBV7-3 and TRBJ2-7, with 10 bases matching TRBD2. Per the germline V gene, CDR1 is SGHTA and CDR2 is FQGTGA. The CDR3 covers 16 residues. Trimming took 0 bases from V and 2 from J; bases not matched to a gene: 4. CDR3 sequence (DNA): TGTGCCAGCAGCTTAACGTCAAGCGGGGGGGCCTACGAGCAGTACTTC. Translating gives CASSLTSSGGAYEQYF.

This clonotype was counted many times. V gene TRBV11-2 combines with J gene TRBJ2-5, with D perhaps TRBD2 (5 bases). Germline values: CDR1 SGHAT, CDR2 FQNNGV. V was trimmed by 1 base and J by 2 bases, leaving 14 bases between them. The CDR3 length is 16 residues. CDR3 region: CASSLVRLSGQETQYF. For the CDR3, the DNA is TGTGCCAGCAGCTTAGTAAGACTATCGGGGCAAGAGACCCAGTACTTC.

This clonotype came up a few times. The rearrangement links TRBV7-9 to TRBJ1-4; D uncertain. Trimming took off 4 bases at V and 8 bases at J, with 11 bases between the two ends. CDR1 is SEHNR, CDR2 FQNEAQ, per germline (reference sequence). CDR3 size: 13 residues. The CDR3 loop is CASSSGMSEKLFF. The CDR3 coding sequence is TGTGCCAGCAGCTCGGGGATGTCGGAAAAACTGTTTTTT. The complete variable domain, with remaining parts taken from reference TRBV7-9 and TRBJ1-4, reads DTGVSQNPRHKITKRGQNVTFRCDPISEHNRLYWYRQTLGQGPEFLTYFQNEAQLEKSRLLSDRFSAERPKGSFSTLEIQRTEQGDSAMYLCASSSGMSEKLFFGSGTQLSVL.

There are a few counts of this clonotype. The V gene is TRBV5-1, the J gene TRBJ1-1; unclear D gene. Germline V gene data show CDR1 as SGHRS and CDR2 as YFSETQ. V was shortened by 0 bases and J by 4 bases, with 10 bases between the two germline ends. The CDR3 totals 14 residues. As DNA, the CDR3 is TGCGCCAGCAGCTTGGCTAAGGGCGGCACTGAAGCTTTCTTT. As protein: CASSLAKGGTEAFF. Based on the CDR3 plus reference TRBV5-1 and TRBJ1-1, the full variable domain is KAGVTQTPRYLIKTRGQQVTLSCSPISGHRSVSWYQQTPGQGLQFLFEYFSETQRNKGNFPGRFSGRQFSNSRSEMNVSTLELGDSALYLCASSLAKGGTEAFFGQGTRLTVV.

This chain's CDR3 is CSASLPGRNTEAFF. DNA of the CDR3: TGCAGTGCTAGTCTTCCAGGTCGAAACACTGAAGCTTTCTTT. The chain employs TRBV20-1 and TRBJ1-1; D gene uncertain. Germline V gene sequence: CDR1 DFQATT, CDR2 SNEGSKA (reference sequence). The CDR3 runs 14 residues. V lost 3 bases and J lost 2, with 13 bases in between.

The rearrangement links TRBV6-4 to TRBJ2-1; unclear D gene. Trimming took 2 bases from V and 5 from J, leaving 7 bases between them. The germline V gene encodes CDR1 MRHNA and CDR2 SNTAGT. CDR3 size: 13 residues. The CDR3 is CASSDRAHNEQFF. CDR3 sequence (DNA): TGTGCCAGCAGTGACAGGGCCCACAATGAGCAGTTCTTC.

In this sample, this clonotype turned up many times. The gene calls are TRBV7-8 and TRBJ1-1; weak D call: TRBD1 (5 bases). The CDR3 consists of 14 residues. Trimming left V 3 bases short and J 1 base short, with 9 bases between. CDR1 is SGHVS, CDR2 FQNEAQ, per germline. The CDR3 DNA reads TGTGCCAGCAGCTTTAGGGACGGGAACACTGAAGCTTTCTTT. It translates to CASSFRDGNTEAFF.

DNA of the CDR3: TGTGCCAGCAGCCCAACTGCAACTAATGAAAAACTGTTTTTT. Its protein product is CASSPTATNEKLFF. The chain combines TRBV12-3 or TRBV12-4 with TRBJ1-4; no clear D gene. This CDR3 contains 14 residues. V was shortened by 6 bases and J by 0 bases, with 8 bases between the two germline ends.

In this sample, this clonotype turned up a few times. This CDR3 reads CATSRATGAQPQHF. CDR3 sequence (DNA): TGTGCCACCAGCAGAGCGACAGGGGCTCAGCCCCAGCATTTT. The chain has TRBV15 and TRBJ1-5, with 8 positions matching TRBD1. The CDR3 has 14 amino acids. With V trimmed by 1 base and J by 6 bases, 2 bases remained unmatched. Germline assignment: CDR1 LNHNV and CDR2 YYDKDF (reference sequence). The full variable domain, its missing parts supplied by reference TRBV15 and TRBJ1-5, is DAMVIQNPRYQVTQFGKPVTLSCSQTLNHNVMYWYQQKSSQAPKLLFHYYDKDFNNEADTPDNFQSRRPNTSFCFLDIRSPGLGDTAMYLCATSRATGAQPQHFGDGTRLSIL.

This clonotype was recorded many times. DNA for the CDR3: TGCGCCAGCAGCGACGGTCCGACTAACTATGGCTACACCTTC. Protein product: CASSDGPTNYGYTF. The V gene is TRBV5-1, the J gene TRBJ1-2; no clear D. CDR3 length: 14 residues. CDR1 is SGHRS, CDR2 YFSETQ, per germline. Between the trimmed V and J ends, which lost 4 bases and 0 bases, there was a span of 10 bases.

This sequence joins TRBV20-1 and TRBJ1-5; possibly TRBD1 for D (6 bases). CDR1 DFQATT and CDR2 SNEGSKA come from the germline V gene (reference sequence). The V and J ends lost 6 bases and 1 base respectively, with 16 bases between them. The CDR3 runs to 15 residues. The CDR3 DNA reads as TGCAGTGCCCAAGGGGGGGGCAGGAGCAATCAGCCCCAGCATTTT. Translation: CSAQGGGRSNQPQHF.

This clonotype has only a few counts. The V and J genes are TRBV6-5 and TRBJ2-3; 14 bases agree with TRBD2. This CDR3 comprises 18 residues. V trimming: 6 bases; J trimming: 1 base; junction bases outside the gene matches: 9. Germline CDR1 and CDR2: MNHEY and SVGAGI. CDR3 protein: CASRGEPGLAGGTDTQYF. CDR3 DNA sequence: TGTGCCAGCAGGGGGGAACCGGGACTAGCGGGGGGCACAGATACGCAGTATTTT.

This clonotype was observed a few times. This chain uses TRBV6-5 with TRBJ1-5; D may be TRBD1 (5 bases). CDR1 and CDR2 (germline): MNHEY, SVGAGI. The CDR3 runs to 16 residues. V lost 6 bases and J lost 1, with 16 bases in between. CDR3 sequence (DNA): TGTGCCAGCAGCCAAGGGGTTTCGGGGAGCAATCAGCCCCAGCATTTT. Its translation: CASSQGVSGSNQPQHF.

The rearrangement uses TRBV27 and TRBJ1-1; D gene uncertain. V dropped 3 bases and J dropped 7 bases, with 12 bases sitting between them. Per germline, CDR1 MNHEY and CDR2 SMNVEV (reference sequence). CDR3 size: 13 residues. The CDR3 DNA reads TGTGCCAGCAGTTTTCGTCCAGGAAGTGAAGCTTTCTTT. Translation gives CASSFRPGSEAFF.

The table lists this clonotype with a few counts. The rearrangement uses TRBV23-1 and TRBJ2-1, with a tentative D call TRBD2 (6 bases). TRBV23-1 is an ORF, with its function uncertain. The germline V and J ends were trimmed by 3 bases and 7 bases, with 13 bases remaining between them. The CDR3 totals 14 residues. The CDR3 DNA sequence: TGCGCCAGCAGTCACGGCGGGGCTGAAAATGAGCAGTTCTTC. It codes for CASSHGGAENEQFF.

There are many counts of this clonotype. CDR3 residues: CASSDSGAQTQYF. CDR3 sequence (DNA): TGTGCCAGCAGCGACTCAGGGGCACAGACCCAGTACTTC. This chain uses TRBV11-2 with TRBJ2-5, with D maybe TRBD1 (6 bases). The germline V gene encodes CDR1 SGHAT and CDR2 FQNNGV. V gave up 5 bases and J gave up 6 bases, with 13 bases separating them. CDR3 length: 13 amino acids.

The chain is built from TRBV11-2 and TRBJ1-1; tentative D call: TRBD1 (6 bases). The CDR3 length is 17 residues. V lost 1 base, J lost 1 base, and 16 bases lay in between. CDR1 is SGHAT, CDR2 FQNNGV, per germline. The CDR3, as DNA: TGTGCCAGCAGCTTAGTCCCGGGACATGGATCGAACACTGAAGCTTTCTTT. Translating it yields CASSLVPGHGSNTEAFF.

The rearrangement links TRBV27 to TRBJ2-7; D is tentatively TRBD1 or TRBD2 (7 bases each). V was shortened by 6 bases and J by 6 bases, with 18 bases between the two germline ends. CDR1 is MNHEY and CDR2 is SMNVEV in the germline V gene (reference sequence). CDR3 size: 14 residues. The CDR3 spells CASSLTGTISEQYF. Written as DNA, the CDR3 is TGTGCCAGCAGCTTGACAGGGACTATAAGCGAGCAGTACTTC.

V gene TRBV11-2 combines with J gene TRBJ2-7; the D is unclear. The CDR3 runs to 12 residues. V lost 1 base to trimming and J lost 7 bases, with 8 bases between them. In germline, CDR1 is SGHAT, CDR2 FQNNGV. Here the CDR3 DNA reads TGTGCCAGCAGCTTAGTGGGCCGAGAGCAGTACGTC. Amino acid sequence: CASSLVGREQYV.

This clonotype was seen only a few times. V and J are TRBV7-9 and TRBJ1-2; D is uncertain. The CDR3 has 11 residues. The germline V gene encodes CDR1 SEHNR and CDR2 FQNEAQ (reference sequence). Trimming removed 8 bases from V and 1 base from J, with 5 bases in between. The CDR3 region is CASGHNYGYTF. CDR3 DNA sequence: TGTGCCAGCGGTCATAACTATGGCTACACCTTC. The variable domain in full, with the rest retrieved from reference TRBV7-9 and TRBJ1-2, is DTGVSQNPRHKITKRGQNVTFRCDPISEHNRLYWYRQTLGQGPEFLTYFQNEAQLEKSRLLSDRFSAERPKGSFSTLEIQRTEQGDSAMYLCASGHNYGYTFGSGTRLTVV.

This clonotype was seen a handful of times. The chain links TRBV11-2 to TRBJ2-6; 9 positions agree with TRBD1. Trimming took 5 bases from V and 0 from J; bases not matched to a gene: 2. Germline V gives CDR1 SGHAT, CDR2 FQNNGV. This CDR3 region has 16 residues. The CDR3 protein is CASSRDRDSGANVLTF. CDR3 coding DNA: TGTGCCAGCAGCAGGGACAGGGACTCTGGGGCCAACGTCCTGACTTTC. The whole variable domain, remainder taken from reference TRBV11-2 and TRBJ2-6, is EAGVAQSPRYKIIEKRQSVAFWCNPISGHATLYWYQQILGQGPKLLIQFQNNGVVDDSQLPKDRFSAERLKGVDSTLKIQPAKLEDSAVYLCASSRDRDSGANVLTFGAGSRLTVL.

V usage is TRBV7-9 and J usage is TRBJ1-5, with D perhaps TRBD1 (6 bases). There are 14 residues in the CDR3. Germline values: CDR1 SEHNR, CDR2 FQNEAQ (reference sequence). The germline V and J ends were trimmed by 1 base and 7 bases, with 11 bases remaining between them. The CDR3 bases are TGTGCCAGCAGCTTAGGAGGGGGAGGCCAGCCCCAGCATTTT. Its protein product is CASSLGGGGQPQHF.